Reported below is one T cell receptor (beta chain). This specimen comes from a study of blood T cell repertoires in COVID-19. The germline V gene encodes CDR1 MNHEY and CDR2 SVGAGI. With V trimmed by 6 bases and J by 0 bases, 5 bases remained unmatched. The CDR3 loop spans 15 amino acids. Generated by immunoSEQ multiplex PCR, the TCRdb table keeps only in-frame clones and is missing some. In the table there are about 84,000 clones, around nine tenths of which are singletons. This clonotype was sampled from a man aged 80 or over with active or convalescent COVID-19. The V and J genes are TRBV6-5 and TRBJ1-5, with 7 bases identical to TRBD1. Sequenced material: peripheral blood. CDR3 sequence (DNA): TGTGCCAGCAGGGCCGGGACAGTTAGCAATCAGCCCCAGCATTTT. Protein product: CASRAGTVSNQPQHF.